A single sample is the source of the 20 T cell receptor beta chains below, sequenced in a study of blood T cell repertoires in COVID-19. Sequencing was performed with immunoSEQ multiplex PCR; in TCRdb, only in-frame clones are kept and a portion is missing. The table records around 81,000 clones, roughly 86% of them present only once. Input material: peripheral blood. All receptors derive from an older woman with acute or convalescent COVID-19.

This clone was counted once. The chain combines TRBV7-7 with TRBJ2-5; TRBD2 matches 14 bases. The CDR3 length is 17 residues. CDR1 and CDR2 from the germline V gene are SSHAT and FNYEAQ (reference sequence). Trimming cost V 5 bases and J 5 bases; bases outside gene matches: 10. CDR3 in amino acids: CASSLGGTSGGAETQYF. The DNA of the CDR3 is TGTGCCAGCAGCCTAGGAGGGACTAGCGGGGGTGCCGAGACCCAGTACTTC.

The chain carries TRBV28 and TRBJ1-5, with 7 positions matching TRBD1. Looked up from germline, CDR1 is MDHEN and CDR2 is SYDVKM. After removal of 10 bases from V and 5 bases from J, the junction contained 8 bases not matched to a gene. The CDR3 spans 13 residues. The CDR3 loop is CANSPQGDQPQHF. For the CDR3, the DNA is TGTGCCAACTCCCCCCAGGGGGATCAGCCCCAGCATTTT.

This chain uses TRBV28 with TRBJ2-6, with D perhaps matching TRBD2 (5 bases). V was pared by 1 base and J by 2 bases, with 15 bases between. Germline V gives CDR1 MDHEN, CDR2 SYDVKM. CDR3 length equals 18 residues. CDR3 nucleotides: TGTGCCAGCAGTTTATTGTTTCAAGGGAGTACTGGGGCCAACGTCCTGACTTTC. It is translated as CASSLLFQGSTGANVLTF. The entire variable domain, with the rest obtained from reference TRBV28 and TRBJ2-6, is as follows: DVKVTQSSRYLVKRTGEKVFLECVQDMDHENMFWYRQDPGLGLRLIYFSYDVKMKEKGDIPEGYSVSREKKERFSLILESASTNQTSMYLCASSLLFQGSTGANVLTFGAGSRLTVL.

The sample holds a few counts of this clone. The chain combines TRBV6-5 with TRBJ1-1; no definite D call. Germline loops: CDR1 MNHEY, CDR2 SVGAGI. V was pared by 0 bases and J by 1 base, with 12 bases between. This CDR3 has 16 residues. The CDR3 DNA is TGTGCCAGCAGTTACTCAGCGGGCCCCACGAACACTGAAGCTTTCTTT. Its protein product is CASSYSAGPTNTEAFF.

This clone has a single count. V is TRBV28 and J is TRBJ1-2; 7 bases fit TRBD1. With 4 bases clipped from V and 4 bases from J, the junction kept 6 bases outside the gene matches. Germline CDR1 and CDR2: MDHEN and SYDVKM. The CDR3 contains 14 residues. The CDR3 nucleotides are TGTGCCAGCAGTTATCAGGGGGGTGGCTATGGCTACACCTTC. It translates to CASSYQGGGYGYTF.

As for this clone: Other DNA sequences in this sample translate to the same CDR3. The chain has TRBV7-6 and TRBJ1-6, with D perhaps matching TRBD1 (5 bases). The CDR3 sequence is 14 residues long. Between the trimmed V and J ends, which lost 3 bases and 7 bases, there was a span of 10 bases. CDR1 is SGHVS, CDR2 FNYEAQ, per germline. The CDR3 spells CASSLEGSNSPLHF. CDR3 nucleotides: TGTGCCAGCAGCTTGGAGGGGAGCAATTCACCCCTCCACTTT.

This rearrangement joins TRBV28 to TRBJ1-2; D possibly corresponds to TRBD1 (5 bases). V lost 3 bases, J lost 0 bases, and 20 bases lay in between. CDR3 size: 18 residues. Germline assignment: CDR1 MDHEN and CDR2 SYDVKM. The CDR3: CASSLGGQGPTSNYGYTF. Written as DNA, the CDR3 is TGTGCCAGCAGTTTGGGAGGGCAGGGACCCACTTCTAACTATGGCTACACCTTC.

CDR3 in amino acids: CASSLDPSNYGYTF. CDR3 in DNA: TGCGCCAGCAGCTTGGACCCGAGCAACTATGGCTACACCTTC. This chain joins TRBV5-1 and TRBJ1-2; no clear D. The CDR3 extends over 14 amino acids. CDR1 and CDR2 (germline): SGHRS, YFSETQ. Deletions cut 0 bases from V and 2 bases from J, with 8 bases between.

V is TRBV24-1 and J is TRBJ2-7; the match to TRBD1 covers 9 bases. There are 14 residues in the CDR3. Trimming took 7 bases from V and 2 from J; bases not matched to a gene: 5. Germline CDR1 is KGHDR and CDR2 is SFDVKD. The CDR3 bases are TGTGCCACCAGGCAGGACAGGGGAACCTACGAGCAGTACTTC. Translating gives CATRQDRGTYEQYF.

The chain uses TRBV7-9 and TRBJ2-7; TRBD2 matches at 7 bases. Germline V gives CDR1 SEHNR, CDR2 FQNEAQ (reference sequence). This CDR3 is built from 12 residues. J gave up 3 bases and V 10 bases, and 6 bases lay outside the gene matches. CDR3 amino acids: CATNGGSYEQYF. For the CDR3, the DNA is TGTGCCACAAACGGGGGGAGCTACGAGCAGTACTTC.

The chain recombines TRBV18 with TRBJ2-1; the match to TRBD1 covers 11 bases. Trimming took 3 bases from V and 8 from J; bases not matched to a gene: 6. The CDR3 has 15 amino acids. Germline V gives CDR1 KGHSH, CDR2 LQKENI. CDR3 bases: TGTGCCAGCTCACCTCTCAGGACAGGGGGCGATGAGCAGTTCTTC. Amino acid sequence: CASSPLRTGGDEQFF. The whole variable domain, filled in from reference TRBV18 and TRBJ2-1, reads NAGVMQNPRHLVRRRGQEARLRCSPMKGHSHVYWYRQLPEEGLKFMVYLQKENIIDESGMPKERFSAEFPKEGPSILRIQQVVRGDSAAYFCASSPLRTGGDEQFFGPGTRLTVL.

This clone came up once. CDR3 loop: CASSPNPTANSPLHF. The DNA for the CDR3 is TGTGCCAGCTCACCAAATCCGACAGCCAATTCACCCCTCCACTTT. This chain links TRBV18 with TRBJ1-6, with D possibly TRBD1 on 5 matching bases. The germline CDR1 and CDR2 sequences are KGHSH and LQKENI. The CDR3 contains 15 residues. V gave up 2 bases and J gave up 7 bases, with 12 bases separating them.

The sample holds a few counts of this clone. The chain couples TRBV19 to TRBJ1-6, with D perhaps matching TRBD1 (6 bases). Germline CDR1 and CDR2: LNHDA and SQIVND (reference sequence). The CDR3 is 16 amino acids. V was clipped by 7 bases and J by 10 bases, with 23 bases between them. CDR3 coding DNA: TGTGCCAGTACGAACCGGGGGGCTAGGGAATACTCACCCCTCCACTTT. Translated: CASTNRGAREYSPLHF.

The chain carries TRBV28 and TRBJ1-3; no definite D call. CDR1 is MDHEN, CDR2 SYDVKM, per germline. The CDR3 covers 11 residues. Trimming pared 7 bases from V and 5 bases from J, leaving 6 bases between. CDR3 coding DNA: TGTGCCAGCACGGTGAGAAACACCATATATTTT. Protein: CASTVRNTIYF.

The CDR3 nucleotides are TGTGCCAGCAGCAAGGGGCGGGAGCCCTACAATGAGCAGTTCTTC. This encodes CASSKGREPYNEQFF. V is TRBV11-2 and J is TRBJ2-1, with TRBD2 matching 7 bases. CDR1 and CDR2 (germline): SGHAT, FQNNGV. J gave up 2 bases and V 5 bases, and 6 bases lay outside the gene matches. The CDR3 loop spans 15 amino acids. The variable domain in full, completed from reference TRBV11-2 and TRBJ2-1, reads EAGVAQSPRYKIIEKRQSVAFWCNPISGHATLYWYQQILGQGPKLLIQFQNNGVVDDSQLPKDRFSAERLKGVDSTLKIQPAKLEDSAVYLCASSKGREPYNEQFFGPGTRLTVL.

The chain links TRBV6-5 to TRBJ1-5; 8 bases are shared with TRBD1. Germline-derived CDR1 and CDR2 are MNHEY and SVGAGI. The CDR3 is made up of 15 amino acids. V was clipped by 6 bases and J by 13 bases; unmatched bases: 17. The CDR3 DNA sequence: TGTGCCAGCAGGGCGAAACAGGGGGGTGGGCTGGATCAGCATTTT. Amino acids: CASRAKQGGGLDQHF.

This clone has more than one count but fewer than ten. This chain joins TRBV5-1 and TRBJ2-2; no reliable D call. V was trimmed by 5 bases and J by 0 bases, leaving 14 bases between them. There are 16 residues in the CDR3. From germline, CDR1 is SGHRS and CDR2 YFSETQ. CDR3 protein: CASSKDSWTNTGELFF. The CDR3 bases are TGCGCCAGCAGTAAGGATAGCTGGACGAACACCGGGGAGCTGTTTTTT.

The gene calls are TRBV5-1 and TRBJ2-3, with TRBD1 matching over 8 bases. There are 15 residues in the CDR3. Germline CDR1 SGHRS, CDR2 YFSETQ. J was trimmed by 4 bases and V by 0 bases; bases with no gene match: 4. Here the CDR3 reads CASSLAQGAADTQYF. The CDR3 bases are TGCGCCAGCAGCTTGGCGCAGGGGGCCGCAGATACGCAGTATTTT.

The CDR3, as DNA: TGTGCCAGCAGCTTAGCAGGTATGGGCCGCTCCTACGAGCAGTACTTC. This codes for CASSLAGMGRSYEQYF. V usage is TRBV7-2 and J usage is TRBJ2-7; D not certain. Between the trimmed V and J ends, which lost 0 bases and 0 bases, there was a span of 12 bases. Germline V gene sequence: CDR1 SGHTA, CDR2 FQGNSA. The CDR3 totals 16 residues.

This chain connects TRBV6-2 or TRBV6-3 to TRBJ2-1; 11 bases fit TRBD1. Trimming at V came to 3 bases and at J to 9 bases, leaving 7 bases not matched to a gene. Germline assignment: CDR1 MNHEY and CDR2 SVGEGT. This CDR3 has 15 amino acids. This CDR3 reads CASSYRTGGFGEQFF. The CDR3 DNA follows: TGTGCCAGCAGTTATAGGACAGGGGGCTTCGGTGAGCAGTTCTTC.